The 11 T cell receptor beta chains in this list originate from one sample, sequenced in a study of blood T cell repertoires in COVID-19 (dated by TCRdb to about 2020). The method behind the library was the immunoSEQ multiplex PCR assay. This is the immuneACCESS table as TCRdb keeps it, with only in-frame sequences that have V and J called. A part of the clones is gone; compared with another copy, unresolved V genes explain less than half, and the rest is unexplained. In all, the sample holds fewer than 120,000 clones, and approximately 85% of those were seen once. Approximately 15% of the sample is taken by the ten largest. Sequencing was performed on peripheral blood. Receptors were obtained from a woman aged 60-70 years with acute or convalescent COVID-19.

The chain employs TRBV5-1 and TRBJ2-5; the D is unclear. The V and J ends lost 5 bases and 5 bases respectively, with 13 bases between them. This CDR3 region has 13 residues. The germline V gene encodes CDR1 SGHRS and CDR2 YFSETQ. Here the CDR3 DNA reads TGCGCCAGCAGGTCAGGATTTCGGGAGACCCAGTACTTC. This translates into CASRSGFRETQYF.

In its sample, this clone was seen a few times. The J gene is TRBJ1-1, the V gene TRBV5-1, with D possibly TRBD1 on 5 matching bases. The V gene's germline CDR1 is SGHRS and CDR2 YFSETQ. The length of the CDR3 is 15 residues. The V end was cut by 4 bases, the J end by 1 base, with 14 bases between. CDR3 nucleotides: TGCGCCAGCAGCCCGAGGACATCGGCGAACACTGAAGCTTTCTTT. This codes for CASSPRTSANTEAFF.

The chain carries TRBV28 and TRBJ1-4; D unclear. CDR1 MDHEN and CDR2 SYDVKM come from the germline V gene. The V and J ends lost 6 bases and 4 bases respectively, with 18 bases between them. The CDR3 has 16 residues. The CDR3 is CASSILLSRSNEKLFF. CDR3 nucleotides: TGTGCCAGCAGCATCCTCCTTTCTAGGAGTAATGAAAAACTGTTTTTT.

Note on this clone: The identical CDR3 is also encoded by other nucleotide sequences in the sample. The chain is built from TRBV28 and TRBJ1-2; TRBD1 might be the D (5 bases). Trimming removed 2 bases at V and 2 bases at J, with 9 bases between. The germline CDR1 and CDR2 sequences are MDHEN and SYDVKM. This CDR3 has 14 residues. The CDR3 is CASSLTGRNYGYTF. Written as DNA, the CDR3 is TGTGCCAGCAGTTTAACAGGACGGAACTATGGCTACACCTTC.

The chain couples TRBV9 to TRBJ1-2; D call uncertain. The CDR3 loop spans 13 amino acids. Germline V gene sequence: CDR1 SGDLS, CDR2 YYNGEE. Trimming stripped 5 bases from V and 5 bases from J, with 13 bases between. The CDR3: CASRPVSGYGYTF. The CDR3 DNA reads as TGTGCCAGCAGACCAGTTTCGGGGTATGGCTACACCTTC.

The V gene is TRBV18, the J gene TRBJ1-5; 7 nucleotides agree with TRBD1. The J segment lost 1 base and the V segment lost 6 bases, leaving 0 bases of the junction unmatched. Germline CDR1 reads KGHSH; CDR2 reads LQKENI. CDR3 length: 13 amino acids. The DNA for the CDR3 is TGTGCCAGCTCGGGACAGAGCAATCAGCCCCAGCATTTT. It specifies CASSGQSNQPQHF.

V is TRBV9 and J is TRBJ2-2, with TRBD2 as a possible D gene (5 bases). The V gene's germline CDR1 is SGDLS and CDR2 YYNGEE. Trimming removed 10 bases from V and 6 bases from J, with 16 bases in between. The CDR3 sequence is 13 residues long. For the CDR3, the DNA is TGTGCCTTCCCCGGTCGGGGTTCCGGGGAGCTGTTTTTT. It encodes CAFPGRGSGELFF.

The V gene is TRBV4-3, the J gene TRBJ2-7; D gene unclear. This CDR3 region has 13 residues. V was shortened by 0 bases and J by 5 bases, with 8 bases between the two germline ends. CDR1 and CDR2 from the germline V gene are LGHNA and YSLEER. CDR3 DNA: TGCGCCAGCAGCCAAGATTTTCAGAACGAGCAGTACTTC. This translates into CASSQDFQNEQYF.

V is TRBV7-2 and J is TRBJ2-3; 10 positions agree with TRBD1. The germline V gene encodes CDR1 SGHTA and CDR2 FQGNSA. The CDR3 consists of 17 residues. The J segment lost 1 base and the V segment lost 3 bases, leaving 7 bases of the junction unmatched. The CDR3 loop is CASSFRDRGWGTDTQYF. The CDR3 coding sequence is TGTGCCAGCAGCTTCCGGGACAGGGGTTGGGGCACAGATACGCAGTATTTT. The full variable domain, its missing parts supplied by reference TRBV7-2 and TRBJ2-3, is GAGVSQSPSNKVTEKGKDVELRCDPISGHTALYWYRQSLGQGLEFLIYFQGNSAPDKSGLPSDRFSAERTGGSVSTLTIQRTQQEDSAVYLCASSFRDRGWGTDTQYFGPGTRLTVL.

The chain couples TRBV3-1 (or the pseudogene TRBV3-2) to TRBJ2-7; 9 positions match TRBD2. Germline V lookup: CDR1 LGHDT, CDR2 YNNKEL (reference sequence). The CDR3 contains 15 residues. After removal of 4 bases from V and 1 base from J, the junction contained 5 bases not matched to a gene. The CDR3 nucleotides are TGTGCCAGCAGCCCCGGGACTAGCATATCCTACGAGCAGTACTTC. It is translated as CASSPGTSISYEQYF.

In its sample, this clone was seen a few times. V usage is TRBV28 and J usage is TRBJ1-2; possibly TRBD1 for D (6 bases). Germline CDR1 reads MDHEN; CDR2 reads SYDVKM. Trimming pared 6 bases from V and 8 bases from J, leaving 19 bases between. CDR3 length: 14 residues. CDR3 sequence: CASSYKSGVAGYTF. In DNA, the CDR3 is TGTGCCAGCAGCTATAAGTCAGGGGTGGCGGGCTACACCTTC.